This paragraph covers one T cell receptor beta chain sequence. The naive CD8 fraction comprised CD45RO-negative cells positively selected for CCR7 and excluded terminally differentiated effector memory CD45RA+ cells. Adult donors, all healthy and HIV-negative, had no recent acute infections or vaccinations. After removal of 4 bases from V and 7 bases from J, the junction contained 18 bases not matched to a gene. This CDR3 contains 18 residues. Looked up from germline, CDR1 is SGHAT and CDR2 is FQNNGV. Researchers divided each subset's genomic DNA evenly across several immunoSEQ plates. TCRdb's copy holds only in-frame clones and misses some; the assay was immunoSEQ multiplex PCR. The sample holds about 2 million clones, about 95% seen once. The sample comes from a study of shared clonotypes between healthy human individuals. About the study: With ages of 18 to 49, the donors were a couple of women and a few men.

This clonotype was obtained from a man aged 18-30 years in good health. The sequencing sample was made of naive CD8+ T cells sorted from blood. The chain uses TRBV11-2 and TRBJ2-1, with TRBD2 matching over 8 bases. As DNA, the CDR3 is TGTGCCAGCAGCTCAATTGAAATGGCGGGAGGCTTCTGGAATGAGCAGTTCTTC. It codes for CASSSIEMAGGFWNEQFF.